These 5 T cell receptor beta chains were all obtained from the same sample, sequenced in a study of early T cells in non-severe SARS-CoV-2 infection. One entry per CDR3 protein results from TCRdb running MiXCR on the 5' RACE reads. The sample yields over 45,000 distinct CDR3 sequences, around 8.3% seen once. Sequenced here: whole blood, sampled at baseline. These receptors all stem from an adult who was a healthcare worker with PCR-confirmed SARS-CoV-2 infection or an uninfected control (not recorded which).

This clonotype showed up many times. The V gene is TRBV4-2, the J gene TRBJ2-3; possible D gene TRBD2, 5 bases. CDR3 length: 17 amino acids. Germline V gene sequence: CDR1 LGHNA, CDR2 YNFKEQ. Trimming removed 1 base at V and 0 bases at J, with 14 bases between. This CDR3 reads CASSQGRGGSSTDTQYF. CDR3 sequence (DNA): TGTGCCAGCAGCCAAGGGCGCGGAGGATCTAGCACAGATACGCAGTATTTT.

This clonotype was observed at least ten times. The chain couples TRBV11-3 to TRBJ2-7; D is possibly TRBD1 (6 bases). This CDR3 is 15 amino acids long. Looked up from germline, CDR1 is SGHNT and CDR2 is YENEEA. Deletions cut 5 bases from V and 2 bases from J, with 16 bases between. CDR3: CASSPRDGDTYEQYF. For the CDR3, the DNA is TGTGCCAGCAGCCCCCGGGACGGGGACACCTACGAGCAGTACTTC.

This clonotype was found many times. The CDR3 is CSASLVTYGYTF. In nucleotides, the CDR3 is TGCAGTGCCTCGCTTGTGACCTATGGCTACACCTTC. This sequence joins TRBV20-1 and TRBJ1-2; D not resolved. Trimming removed 6 bases from V and 4 bases from J, with 12 bases in between. Germline V gives CDR1 DFQATT, CDR2 SNEGSKA (reference sequence). The CDR3 length is 12 residues.

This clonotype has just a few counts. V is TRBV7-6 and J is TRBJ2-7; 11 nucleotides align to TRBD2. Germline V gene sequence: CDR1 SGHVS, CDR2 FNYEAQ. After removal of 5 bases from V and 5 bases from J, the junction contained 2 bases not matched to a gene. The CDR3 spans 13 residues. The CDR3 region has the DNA TGTGCCAGCAGCATGACTAGCGGGAACGAGCAGTACTTC. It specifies CASSMTSGNEQYF.

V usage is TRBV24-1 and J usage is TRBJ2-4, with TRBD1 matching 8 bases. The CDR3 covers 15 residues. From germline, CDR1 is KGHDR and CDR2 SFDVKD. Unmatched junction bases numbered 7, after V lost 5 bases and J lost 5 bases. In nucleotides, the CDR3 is TGTGCCACCAGTGCCCCCGGACAGGGCCAAAACATTCAGTACTTC. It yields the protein CATSAPGQGQNIQYF.